Listed below are T cell receptor beta chains from one sample, sequenced in a study of T cells in localized non-small cell lung cancer. Here immunoSEQ multiplex PCR was the method, and the copy in TCRdb shows in-frame clones only, minus some. Here the sample spans approximately 800 clones, 25% being singletons. The sample consisted of normal lung tissue next to the tumor, taken before any cancer treatment. The receptors stem from a woman aged 35 to 70 with stage III lung adenocarcinoma. Each CDR3 is given with its conserved first and last residue. D genes are given only for firm matches. Some rows have no size entry. The others give once, few or many, or a class for an expanded clone.

>TRBJ1-1|TRBD1|TRBV11-3|few
TGTGCCAGCAGCCCAGGGGACAGGGAGACTGAAGCTTTCTTT
CASSPGDRETEAFF
>TRBJ2-7|.|TRBV11-3|medium-sized
TGTGCCAGCAGCTTTGAGGCTAGAACTTTCTACGAGCAGTACTTC
CASSFEARTFYEQYF
>TRBJ2-1|TRBD2|TRBV9|large
TGTGCCAGCAGTGATTTTAGCGGGACCCACAATGAGCAGTTCTTC
CASSDFSGTHNEQFF
>TRBJ1-1|.|TRBV9|.
TGTGCCAGCAGTGAGGTGGGAGCGAACACTGAAGCTTTCTTT
CASSEVGANTEAFF
>TRBJ1-3|TRBD1|TRBV29-1|few
TGCAGCGCCGAGGACAGGATGAGCTCTGGAAACACCATATATTTT
CSAEDRMSSGNTIYF
>TRBJ2-5|.|TRBV11-3|few
TGTGCCAGCAGCTTGGACCCAGGAGGGGGGGAGACCCAGTACTTC
CASSLDPGGGETQYF
>TRBJ2-1|.|TRBV14|.
TGTGCCAGCAGCCATCACCGGGACCTTCAGCTAGATGAGCAGTTCTTC
CASSHHRDLQLDEQFF
>TRBJ1-4|TRBD1|TRBV11-3|medium-sized
TGTGCCAGCAGCCTTACAGCCACAGGGGGCGGCGAAAAACTGTTTTTT
CASSLTATGGGEKLFF
>TRBJ1-1|.|TRBV11-3|medium-sized
TGTGCCAGCAGCTGGGGGGGCGAGGATACTGAAGCTTTCTTT
CASSWGGEDTEAFF
>TRBJ1-2|TRBD1|TRBV19|few
TGTGCCAGTAGTAGGGACAATGGACAGGGCGGCTATGGCTACACCTTC
CASSRDNGQGGYGYTF
>TRBJ1-2|.|TRBV9|few
TGTGCCAGCAGCCCTGCCAGGGAAAACTATGGCTACACCTTC
CASSPARENYGYTF
>TRBJ2-7|.|TRBV5-1|.
TGCGCCAGCAGCTTGGGGGGATATACCTACGAGCAGTACTTC
CASSLGGYTYEQYF
>TRBJ2-2|TRBD1|TRBV6-8|medium-sized
TGTGCCATGACAGGGACCCAGGGCGGGGAGCTGTTTTTT
CAMTGTQGGELFF
>TRBJ1-2|.|TRBV11-3|few
TGTGCCAGCACCATAAACCCGGGTCACAACTATGGCTACACCTTC
CASTINPGHNYGYTF
>TRBJ1-4|.|TRBV9|.
TGTGCCAGCAGTGTTCGCGTAACTAATGAAAAACTGTTTTTT
CASSVRVTNEKLFF
>TRBJ1-5|TRBD1|TRBV28|.
TGTGCCAGCAGTAACCCTCGGACAGGCTGGGGTTATAGCAATCAGCCCCAGCATTTT
CASSNPRTGWGYSNQPQHF
>TRBJ2-3|.|TRBV6-8|few
TGTGCCAGCAGTTACGGGAGCTCCTCAGATACGCAGTATTTT
CASSYGSSSDTQYF
>TRBJ2-7|.|TRBV19|.
TGTGCCAGTAGTATAAGGGGGAAGTCCTACGAGCAGTACTTC
CASSIRGKSYEQYF
>TRBJ2-5|TRBD2|TRBV29-1|.
TGCAGCGTTACTAGCGGGAACCAAGAGACCCAGTACTTC
CSVTSGNQETQYF
>TRBJ1-2|.|TRBV9|few
TGTGCCAGCAGCGCGCGGGGACCCTGGGACGGCTACACCTTC
CASSARGPWDGYTF
>TRBJ1-3|TRBD1|TRBV11-3|.
TGTGCCAGCAGCTCCCGACAGGGGGCAAACACCATATATTTT
CASSSRQGANTIYF
>TRBJ2-7|TRBD2|TRBV28|.
TGTGCCAGCAGTTTAGGAATAGCGGGAGATGTCGAGCAGTACTTC
CASSLGIAGDVEQYF
>TRBJ1-4|.|TRBV28|.
TGTGCCAGCAGTTTCCAGGGTAGCCGTGAAAAACTGTTTTTT
CASSFQGSREKLFF
>TRBJ2-7|.|TRBV10-2|.
TGCGCCAGCAGAGTCAGCGGGCTTACCTACGAGCAGTACTTC
CASRVSGLTYEQYF
>TRBJ1-4|TRBD1|TRBV11-3|.
TGTGCCAGCAGCCAGAGGCAGGGGGAAATTGCAACTAATGAAAAACTGTTTTTT
CASSQRQGEIATNEKLFF
>TRBJ2-7|.|TRBV7-5|.
TGTGCCAGCAGCGAAGCCGGGACAGGGTCTTCCTACGAGCAGTACTTC
CASSEAGTGSSYEQYF
>TRBJ1-1|.|TRBV11-3|.
TGTGCCAGCAGCTCCCGTGGGAGCGGTTCCTCGAACACTGAAGCTTTCTTT
CASSSRGSGSSNTEAFF
>TRBJ2-5|.|TRBV6-1|few
TGTGCCAGCAGTGAAGCGCATAGGTCCCAGTACTTC
CASSEAHRSQYF
>TRBJ1-3|.|TRBV30|few
TGTGCCTGGAGTGTCTCAGGGACCGGAAACACCATATATTTT
CAWSVSGTGNTIYF
>TRBJ2-1|.|TRBV12-2|few
TGTGCCAGTGGGGTCGGGACAGTTAACTACAATGAGCAGTTCTTC
CASGVGTVNYNEQFF
>TRBJ2-6|.|TRBV11-3|large
TGTGCCAGCAGCTTTATGGCTCGCGGGATAGCCTCTGGGGCCAACGTCCTGACTTTC
CASSFMARGIASGANVLTF
>TRBJ2-5|.|TRBV6-8|few
TGTGCCAGCAGTGATTTCGGACCCCAAGAGACCCAGTACTTC
CASSDFGPQETQYF
>TRBJ1-2|.|TRBV21-1|few
TGTGCCAGCAGTGCGACAGGGCCCTATGGCTACACCTTC
CASSATGPYGYTF
>TRBJ2-2|.|TRBV11-3|.
TGTGCCAGCAGCCACCTAAGTCGGACCGGGGAGCTGTTTTTT
CASSHLSRTGELFF
>TRBJ1-5|.|TRBV6-8|.
TGTGCCAGCAGTTACGGACCCGGCGGCAATCAGCCCCAGCATTTT
CASSYGPGGNQPQHF
>TRBJ1-1|TRBD1|TRBV19|few
TGTGCCAGTATCGACGGACAGGGAAGGGCTGAAGCTTTCTTT
CASIDGQGRAEAFF